This T cell receptor beta chain emerged from a study of beta chain features in type 1 diabetes. Findings and caveats of the study: The question of HLA type influencing TCRB rearrangement was one that remained unresolved here. The study found moderately but significantly shorter TCRB CDR3s in all four CD4+ subsets of Type 1 diabetes patients. An over-representation of cells with high TCR expression could result from cDNA sequencing. The naive, central memory and Treg TCRB repertoires showed an apparent similarity that was greater among patients than among healthy donors.

Investigators reverse transcribed all isolated RNA, so they sequenced expressed TCRB transcripts. Only in-frame clones appear in the TCRdb table, and some are missing; sequencing was by immunoSEQ multiplex PCR. The table lists over 650,000 clones, over 12% of them singletons. A few counts support this clone. Its target is not known. Germline values: CDR1 SGHTA, CDR2 FQGNSA. This CDR3 region has 16 residues. The V gene end was trimmed by 5 bases and the J gene end by 4 bases; junction bases not matched to a gene: 10. A single heparinised blood sample, averaging approximately 0.12 L, was obtained per donor.

The source material was naive CD4+ T cells from blood. The chain joins TRBV7-2 to TRBJ2-5; 10 bases fit TRBD2. The clonotype was recovered from a man between 18 and 35 years old with type 1 diabetes. CDR3 residues: CASSLYPASGGETQYF. The CDR3 DNA follows: TGTGCCAGCAGCCTTTACCCCGCTAGCGGGGGAGAGACCCAGTACTTC.